The clone carrying this TCR beta chain has only a few counts. With V trimmed by 3 bases and J by 5 bases, 9 bases remained unmatched. The germline gives CDR1 SGHDT, CDR2 YYEEEE. The CDR3 consists of 16 residues. Across about two dozen US areas, participants ranged in age from about 18 to 90 years. Clinical history reported by participants formed the basis on which cohorts were assigned. This record belongs to a study of blood T cell repertoires in COVID-19. Background on the study: COVID-19 samples collected from the United States, Italy and Spain covered acute and convalescent phases.

Per the study methods: By means of reference gene primer amplification, nucleated cell counts were estimated. The data were produced by immunoSEQ multiplex PCR, yet TCRdb's version contains in-frame clones alone and is incomplete. V and J calls and clone size are as listed in that table; D and trimming were resolved from the DNA. The top ten clones hold about 3.5% of a sample with 220,000 or so clones, around 91% of them seen once. Specimen: PBMCs or T cells enriched from blood (not recorded which). The chain combines TRBV5-6 with TRBJ2-3; 10 positions match TRBD1. The sequence derives from a woman aged 18-29 years in a cohort exposed to, infected with or recovered from COVID-19 (not recorded which). CDR3 region: CASSWRDRGPGDTQYF. In nucleotides, the CDR3 is TGTGCCAGCAGCTGGCGGGACAGGGGCCCTGGAGATACGCAGTATTTT.